These T cell receptor beta chains were read from a single sample in a study of Graves' ophthalmopathy and Graves' hyperthyroidism. TCRdb recomputed calls from the multiplex PCR reads with MiXCR, one row per CDR3 protein. This sample has about 370,000 distinct CDR3 sequences, with about a sixth found just once. The sequencing input was peripheral blood. These TCRs come from an adult woman with stable Graves' hyperthyroidism. CDR3s include the opening cysteine and the closing phenylalanine or tryptophan. The order of the fields is J gene, V gene, clone size, CDR3 protein. Clone sizes are given selectively: once, few, many, or a class where the clone is expanded.

TRBJ2-2 TRBV7-2 many CASSHPGTSGANTGELFF
TRBJ1-2 TRBV7-9 many CASSRGTDIGYTF
TRBJ2-7 TRBV20-1 many CSAYNRRGSSYEQYF
TRBJ2-7 TRBV28 few CANTNLSPSGRSEQYF
TRBJ1-2 TRBV6-5 once CASSYGGRTGDYGYTF
TRBJ2-7 TRBV27 many CASRWTSGPSYEQYF
TRBJ1-6 TRBV6-5 many CASSRQGGTANNSPLHF
TRBJ2-7 TRBV25-1 many CASSESTAGPSTYEQYF
TRBJ1-2 TRBV19 many CASSHRGRYGYTF
TRBJ2-5 TRBV7-8 many CASSFSSTSGSWETQYF
TRBJ1-3 TRBV6-5 many CASSQGANTIYF
TRBJ1-5 TRBV6-5 many CASSYWDRDLHNQPQHF
TRBJ2-7 TRBV9 many CASTPYSSYEQYF
TRBJ2-3 TRBV14 few CASSQVEGSGRLKYTQYF
TRBJ2-7 TRBV12-3/TRBV12-4 many CASSSRTPPEEQYF
TRBJ2-2 TRBV6-5 many CASSYTGGVTGELFF
TRBJ1-1 TRBV7-9 NA CASSFRTPENTEAFF
TRBJ2-7 TRBV6-5 many CASSSWDSGSSYEQYF
TRBJ1-5 TRBV28 many CASSRGPGNQPQHF
TRBJ2-5 TRBV12-3/TRBV12-4 few CASRSTTGSRWATQYF
TRBJ2-7 TRBV20-1 many CSARESRGGNEQYF
TRBJ1-2 TRBV12-3/TRBV12-4 many CASSFGQGDGYTF
TRBJ2-2 TRBV6-5 many CASSYRPGTNTGELFF
TRBJ2-5 TRBV30 many CAWRPGTTAEETQYF
TRBJ1-5 TRBV7-9 NA CASSAVGSNQPQHF
TRBJ1-1 TRBV7-9 many CASSPLPTGSNEAFF
TRBJ2-7 TRBV18 many CASSPNRRGAGYEQYF
TRBJ2-4 TRBV7-2 many CASSLVPGMAPKNIKYF
TRBJ1-2 TRBV30 few CAWSTLGRDRGRGYTF
TRBJ2-2 TRBV7-9 NA CASSLGAGPGELFF
TRBJ2-7 TRBV28 many CASSGGQLLSYEQYF
TRBJ2-7 TRBV27 many CASSPRASPTYEQYF
TRBJ2-5 TRBV6-1 few CASSEEGRLGTQYF
TRBJ2-7 TRBV12-3/TRBV12-4 many CASRREWGTYEQYF
TRBJ1-1 TRBV20-1 NA CSARPGEETFF
TRBJ2-2 TRBV20-1 many CSAKGLMGTGELFF
TRBJ2-2 TRBV27 few CASSLSRTGSTGELFF
TRBJ2-5 TRBV30 many CAWSRGQETQYF
TRBJ2-7 TRBV6-5 many CASSYGGTPSYEQYF
TRBJ2-7 TRBV20-1 many CSTRKGAGTYEQYF
TRBJ2-2 TRBV11-2 many CASSFVGGSKTGELFF
TRBJ1-1 TRBV20-1 NA CSARWDRGHTEAFF
TRBJ1-1 TRBV6-5 many CASTSLNLNTEAFF
TRBJ2-7 TRBV6-5 NA CASSYSKSHRAYEQYF
TRBJ2-7 TRBV19 many CASSNRGAYEQYF
TRBJ2-7 TRBV30 many CAWSAGTSGNLEQYF
TRBJ2-5 TRBV6-2/TRBV6-3 NA CASSGLAAYQETQYF
TRBJ2-7 TRBV28 many CASSPYRTSAYEQYF
TRBJ2-7 TRBV27 many CASSPYAGQGEQYF
TRBJ1-5 TRBV18 NA CASSPGTVSNQPQHF
TRBJ1-1 TRBV29-1 NA CSVEDLTARRRGGGTEAFF
TRBJ2-5 TRBV20-1 few CSARSGGLAGVQETQYF